These 30 T cell receptor beta chains share one sample of origin, sequenced in a study of blood T cell repertoires in COVID-19. Sequencing was performed with immunoSEQ multiplex PCR; in TCRdb, only in-frame clones are kept and a portion is missing. The sample shows some 50,000 clones, around 78% of them seen only once. Input material: peripheral blood. The receptors were sampled from a human donor in a cohort sampled during active COVID-19.

This clone is a singleton in its sample. CDR3 loop: CASSVERSSYNEQFF. In DNA form, the CDR3 reads TGTGCCAGCAGCGTAGAAAGGAGCTCCTACAATGAGCAGTTCTTC. The J gene is TRBJ2-1, the V gene TRBV7-6; D is unresolved. Germline loops: CDR1 SGHVS, CDR2 FNYEAQ. Trimming left V 5 bases short and J 0 bases short, with 11 bases between. CDR3 length equals 15 residues.

This chain connects TRBV3-1 (or the pseudogene TRBV3-2) to TRBJ2-7; unclear D gene. Trimming pared 4 bases from V and 9 bases from J, leaving 16 bases between. The CDR3 runs 13 residues. The germline V gene encodes CDR1 LGHDT and CDR2 YNNKEL (reference sequence). CDR3 nucleotide sequence: TGTGCCAGCAGCCGTACACCCACATCAGTGCAGTACTTC. Amino acids: CASSRTPTSVQYF.

This clone occurred once. The chain recombines TRBV6-5 with TRBJ1-2, with TRBD1 matching 7 bases. The germline CDR1 and CDR2 sequences are MNHEY and SVGAGI. V dropped 2 bases and J dropped 4; count of bases not matched to a gene: 7. CDR3 size: 15 residues. The CDR3 DNA reads as TGTGCCAGCAGTTACCGTGCCAGGGGGGTCTATGGCTACACCTTC. Amino acids: CASSYRARGVYGYTF.

The chain joins TRBV6-5 to TRBJ2-2, with D possibly being TRBD1 (5 bases). This CDR3 spans 15 amino acids. V was trimmed by 0 bases and J by 5 bases, leaving 10 bases between them. Looked up from germline, CDR1 is MNHEY and CDR2 is SVGAGI. DNA of the CDR3: TGTGCCAGCAGTTACTCGAGGACACTTACCGGGGAGCTGTTTTTT. Translation gives CASSYSRTLTGELFF.

The DNA of the CDR3 is TGTGCCACCTCTCTGACAGCCTCCTACGAGCAGTACTTC. The encoded protein is CATSLTASYEQYF. The chain recombines TRBV19 with TRBJ2-7, with a tentative D call TRBD1 (5 bases). The V gene's germline CDR1 is LNHDA and CDR2 SQIVND (reference sequence). V lost 10 bases to trimming and J lost 0 bases, with 13 bases between them. There are 13 residues in the CDR3.

The rearrangement joins TRBV27 to TRBJ2-3; possibly TRBD2 for D (5 bases). CDR1 MNHEY and CDR2 SMNVEV come from the germline V gene (reference sequence). The CDR3 consists of 13 residues. The V and J ends lost 8 bases and 8 bases respectively, with 17 bases between them. The CDR3 region is CASCQRSRGTQYF. The CDR3 DNA reads TGTGCCAGCTGTCAACGGAGCCGGGGTACGCAGTATTTT.

The chain joins TRBV9 to TRBJ2-7, with TRBD1 identical over 8 bases. The germline gives CDR1 SGDLS, CDR2 YYNGEE. The CDR3 totals 15 residues. V lost 2 bases and J lost 0; bases outside the gene matches: 4. The CDR3 DNA follows: TGTGCCAGCAGCGTTGGACAGGGTGACTCCTACGAGCAGTACTTC. This codes for CASSVGQGDSYEQYF.

CDR3 residues: CASSVSRGRANEKLFF. The CDR3, as DNA: TGTGCCAGCAGTGTGTCGAGGGGGAGGGCTAATGAAAAACTGTTTTTT. The gene calls are TRBV25-1 and TRBJ1-4, with D maybe TRBD1 (6 bases). The length of the CDR3 is 16 residues. The V gene's germline CDR1 is MGHDK and CDR2 SYGVNS. With 4 bases removed from V and 3 bases from J, the gap between germline ends came to 15 bases.

This chain uses TRBV10-3 with TRBJ1-1, with 12 bases matching TRBD1. The CDR3 length is 15 residues. CDR1 is ENHRY and CDR2 is SYGVKD in the germline V gene. The ends lost 4 bases at V and 6 bases at J; junction bases unmatched: 6. For the CDR3, the DNA is TGTGCCATCAGTGGAGGGGACAGGGGGCGGGCTGAAGCTTTCTTT. Translated: CAISGGDRGRAEAFF.

A note on this clone: Here the CDR3 omits its conserved ending phenylalanine or tryptophan, so a read error is the likely source. V usage is TRBV5-6 and J usage is TRBJ2-7; 9 bases are a match to TRBD1. The CDR3 consists of 14 residues. From germline, CDR1 is SGHDT and CDR2 YYEEEE. V shed 2 bases, J shed 2 bases, and the junction held 2 bases outside the gene matches. CDR3 in DNA: TGTGCCAGCAGCTTCGGGACAGGGACCTACGAGCAGTACCTC. This gives the protein CASSFGTGTYEQYL.

This clone has just a few counts. The gene calls are TRBV7-9 and TRBJ1-2, with D maybe TRBD1 (5 bases). This CDR3 region has 14 residues. Germline loops: CDR1 SEHNR, CDR2 FQNEAQ (reference sequence). The V end lost 5 bases, the J end lost 4 bases, and 14 bases lay between the germline ends. CDR3 loop: CASSPLPRAYGYTF. CDR3 sequence (DNA): TGTGCCAGCAGCCCCCTCCCCAGGGCCTATGGCTACACCTTC. Full variable domain (remainder filled in from reference TRBV7-9 and TRBJ1-2): DTGVSQNPRHKITKRGQNVTFRCDPISEHNRLYWYRQTLGQGPEFLTYFQNEAQLEKSRLLSDRFSAERPKGSFSTLEIQRTEQGDSAMYLCASSPLPRAYGYTFGSGTRLTVV.

This chain links TRBV27 with TRBJ2-1, with 10 bases identical to TRBD2. This CDR3 has 15 amino acids. J was trimmed by 5 bases and V by 5 bases; bases with no gene match: 6. Germline CDR1 and CDR2: MNHEY and SMNVEV (reference sequence). The CDR3 spells CASSPRTSGDNEQFF. CDR3 nucleotide sequence: TGTGCCAGCAGTCCCCGGACTAGCGGAGACAATGAGCAGTTCTTC.

A single count supports this clone. The chain combines TRBV27 with TRBJ2-5, with D tentatively TRBD2 (6 bases). Germline lookup yields CDR1 MNHEY and CDR2 SMNVEV (reference sequence). Trimming shortened V by 2 bases and J by 3 bases, and 16 bases separated the two germline ends. This CDR3 has 16 residues. This chain's CDR3 is CASSLRPGLAKETQYF. In nucleotides, the CDR3 is TGTGCCAGCAGTTTACGACCGGGACTGGCCAAAGAGACCCAGTACTTC.

V is TRBV12-3 or TRBV12-4 and J is TRBJ1-6; the D gene is possibly TRBD1 (6 bases). This CDR3 region has 13 residues. V was clipped by 4 bases and J by 12 bases, with 13 bases between them. The CDR3 loop reads CASSYWDNVPLHF. The CDR3 DNA reads as TGTGCCAGCAGTTACTGGGACAACGTACCCCTCCACTTT.

The chain joins TRBV7-2 to TRBJ2-7; maybe TRBD1 (6 bases). Germline V gene data show CDR1 as SGHTA and CDR2 as FQGNSA. Trimming removed 3 bases from V and 6 bases from J, with 12 bases in between. This CDR3 has 13 residues. The CDR3 here is CASSFQGGREQYF. The CDR3 DNA sequence: TGTGCCAGCAGCTTCCAAGGGGGACGCGAGCAGTACTTC.

Only one count was recorded for this clone. The chain is built from TRBV7-2 and TRBJ1-2, with TRBD1 matching 7 bases. The CDR3 extends over 16 amino acids. Germline values: CDR1 SGHTA, CDR2 FQGNSA. V shed 5 bases and J 2 bases; nucleotides not matched to a gene: 11. In DNA form, the CDR3 reads TGTGCCAGCAGCCCCGAAAGGGGGCTAAACAACTATGGCTACACCTTC. Translation: CASSPERGLNNYGYTF.

This chain uses TRBV19 with TRBJ1-5; 7 bases align to TRBD1. V lost 4 bases, J lost 4 bases, and 4 bases stayed unmatched. Germline loops: CDR1 LNHDA, CDR2 SQIVND (reference sequence). CDR3 size: 14 residues. The CDR3: CASSTTGPNQPQHF. For the CDR3, the DNA is TGTGCCAGTAGTACGACAGGGCCGAATCAGCCCCAGCATTTT.

Only a few counts were recorded for this clone. The J gene is TRBJ1-1, the V gene TRBV7-9; D is perhaps TRBD1 (5 bases). Germline V gives CDR1 SEHNR, CDR2 FQNEAQ (reference sequence). This CDR3 region has 13 residues. V was clipped by 2 bases and J by 7 bases, with 11 bases between them. CDR3 nucleotides: TGTGCCAGCAGCTTACAGGGTGGATATGAAGCTTTCTTT. The encoded protein is CASSLQGGYEAFF.

V and J are TRBV5-1 and TRBJ2-7; D call uncertain. The V and J ends lost 0 bases and 0 bases respectively, with 4 bases between them. CDR3 length: 13 residues. Germline V gene lookup returns CDR1 SGHRS and CDR2 YFSETQ. The CDR3 region has the DNA TGCGCCAGCAGCTTGGGGAGCTCCTACGAGCAGTACTTC. Amino acids: CASSLGSSYEQYF.

The chain couples TRBV6-2 or TRBV6-3 to TRBJ2-7, with 11 nucleotides matching TRBD1. This CDR3 spans 17 amino acids. CDR1 MNHEY and CDR2 SVGEGT come from the germline V gene. Losses at the gene ends were 2 bases for V and 4 bases for J; bases not matched to a gene: 10. The CDR3 reads CASSYGQGAFGVYEQYF. CDR3 DNA sequence: TGTGCCAGCAGTTACGGACAGGGGGCTTTTGGGGTTTACGAGCAGTACTTC.

The chain employs TRBV18 and TRBJ1-2, with 9 bases matching TRBD1. Trimming removed 0 bases from V and 2 bases from J; junction bases left unmatched: 1. Germline V gene lookup returns CDR1 KGHSH and CDR2 LQKENI. The CDR3 consists of 15 residues. The CDR3 nucleotides are TGTGCCAGCTCACCACCCGGGACAGGGAACTATGGCTACACCTTC. This translates into CASSPPGTGNYGYTF.

Turning to this clone: The germline gene is not matched at one end of the junction; a read error may be the cause. DNA of the CDR3: TGTGCTAGCAGCTTAGGTTGGGGCGCCCGCACGTATAATTCACCCCTCCACTTT. Amino acids: CASSLGWGARTYNSPLHF. The rearrangement links TRBV7-7 to TRBJ1-6; weak D call: TRBD1 (5 bases). The CDR3 spans 18 residues. The V gene's germline CDR1 is SSHAT and CDR2 FNYEAQ (reference sequence).

The chain uses TRBV21-1 and TRBJ1-5. TRBV21-1 is classified as a pseudogene. CDR3 length equals 15 residues. CDR3 residues: CASSFAGGFYQPQHF. In nucleotides, the CDR3 is TGTGCCAGCAGCTTCGCGGGGGGTTTCTATCAGCCCCAGCATTTT.

This chain links TRBV15 with TRBJ1-1; 8 nucleotides align to TRBD1. V lost 1 base and J lost 0; bases outside the gene matches: 1. Germline V gene sequence: CDR1 LNHNV, CDR2 YYDKDF (reference sequence). The CDR3 runs 15 residues. CDR3 amino acids: CATSRGTGMNTEAFF. CDR3 bases: TGTGCCACCAGCAGAGGGACAGGGATGAACACTGAAGCTTTCTTT.

This clone was recorded only once. CDR3 in DNA: TGTGCCTGGAAAGGGGGGGATGTGGGGTCCTACGAGCAGTACTTC. Protein: CAWKGGDVGSYEQYF. The chain uses TRBV30 and TRBJ2-7, with D perhaps TRBD2 (7 bases). This CDR3 region has 15 residues. The ends were cut back, 4 bases at V and 1 base at J, with 17 bases in the middle. CDR1 and CDR2 from the germline V gene are GTSNPN and SVGIG (reference sequence).

The V call is TRBV2, the J call TRBJ1-4; D is ambiguous. The ends were cut back, 8 bases at V and 0 bases at J, with 16 bases in the middle. Germline V gene data show CDR1 as SNHLY and CDR2 as FYNNEI. The CDR3 is 16 residues long. The CDR3 sequence: CASATTYRATNEKLFF. The CDR3 coding sequence is TGTGCCAGCGCTACAACTTACAGAGCAACTAATGAAAAACTGTTTTTT.

The chain recombines TRBV28 with TRBJ1-5; no definite D call. The CDR3 is 16 residues long. V was clipped by 1 base and J by 0 bases, with 10 bases between them. The germline V gene has CDR1 MDHEN and CDR2 SYDVKM. The CDR3 DNA is TGTGCCAGCAGTTTATATGGCAGAACTAGCAATCAGCCCCAGCATTTT. This encodes CASSLYGRTSNQPQHF.

This clone came up once. The gene calls are TRBV30 and TRBJ1-2; 10 nucleotides agree with TRBD1. The CDR3 is 13 residues long. V lost 1 base to trimming and J lost 8 bases; unmatched junction nucleotides: 4. Germline V gene lookup returns CDR1 GTSNPN and CDR2 SVGIG (reference sequence). The CDR3, as DNA: TGTGCCTGGAGTGCCGGGACAGGGGACGGCTACACCTTC. Translated, it gives CAWSAGTGDGYTF.

V and J are TRBV27 and TRBJ1-1; possibly TRBD1 for D (6 bases). V was trimmed by 3 bases and J by 0 bases, leaving 8 bases between them. The length of the CDR3 is 14 residues. Germline V lookup: CDR1 MNHEY, CDR2 SMNVEV (reference sequence). For the CDR3, the DNA is TGTGCCAGCAGTTTCAGGGGCATGAACACTGAAGCTTTCTTT. Its translation is CASSFRGMNTEAFF.

The chain carries TRBV28 and TRBJ2-7; 9 nucleotides match TRBD1. The length of the CDR3 is 16 residues. Trimming removed 6 bases from V and 4 bases from J; junction bases left unmatched: 13. Germline-derived CDR1 and CDR2 are MDHEN and SYDVKM. The CDR3 loop reads CASSQIPGQGKYEQYF. The CDR3, as DNA: TGTGCCAGCAGCCAGATTCCCGGACAGGGGAAGTACGAGCAGTACTTC.